This T cell receptor beta chain was sequenced in a study of T cells in Graves' hyperthyroidism and ophthalmopathy. Study-wide findings and caveats: Stable hyperthyroidism and ophthalmopathy were separated using 13 V-J signatures.

Notes on this clonotype: Its antigen remains unknown.

This CDR3 has 15 amino acids. With 4 bases removed from V and 0 bases from J, the gap between germline ends came to 11 bases. RNA transcripts gave rise to amplified TCR beta CDR3 regions. The HTBI primer set drove a first-round RT-PCR of the TCR CDR3. From the multiplex PCR reads, TCRdb called clonotypes with MiXCR, one entry per CDR3 protein. Of approximately 330,000 distinct CDR3 sequences listed, over 15% are singletons. The receptor comes from a woman in her forties or fifties with Graves' hyperthyroidism. The rearrangement uses TRBV12-3 or TRBV12-4 and TRBJ2-3, with unresolved D. The material sequenced was blood. CDR3 in DNA: TGTGCCAGCAGTTACGCTGCGACTAGCACAGATACGCAGTATTTT. Residues: CASSYAATSTDTQYF.